The 9 T cell receptor beta chains presented below share a single source sample, sequenced in a study of blood T cell repertoires in COVID-19. TCRdb's copy holds only in-frame clones and misses some; the assay was immunoSEQ multiplex PCR. The sample contains approximately 350,000 clones, 85% to 90% of which appear only once. Sequenced: PBMCs or T cells enriched from blood (not recorded which). These receptors came from a man in his late teens or twenties who had recovered from COVID-19.

This clone was seen a few times. This rearrangement joins TRBV15 to TRBJ1-3; D gene ambiguous. CDR3 size: 13 residues. The V end lost 4 bases, the J end lost 1 base, and 5 bases lay between the germline ends. Germline loops: CDR1 LNHNV, CDR2 YYDKDF (reference sequence). The CDR3 loop is CATSTESGNTIYF. In DNA, the CDR3 is TGTGCCACCAGCACGGAGTCTGGAAACACCATATATTTT.

This chain links TRBV5-4 with TRBJ2-5; a weak D match, TRBD2 (6 bases). The CDR3 is 15 amino acids. Deletions cut 2 bases from V and 2 bases from J, with 13 bases between. The V gene's germline CDR1 is SGHNT and CDR2 YYREEE (reference sequence). The CDR3 DNA follows: TGTGCCAGCAGCTTAGGGAGGTCTGTGCAAGAGACCCAGTACTTC. It specifies CASSLGRSVQETQYF.

This rearrangement joins TRBV21-1 to TRBJ2-7; TRBD1 was called by the table and not checked on the DNA. TRBV21-1 is marked as a pseudogene. CDR3 length: 15 residues. CDR3 bases: TGTGCCAGCAGCAAGGGACAGGGGGCCTCCTACGAGCAGTACTTC. Amino acids: CASSKGQGASYEQYF.

The chain uses TRBV4-1 and TRBJ2-1; tentatively, D is TRBD2 (5 bases). Germline V gene data show CDR1 as MGHRA and CDR2 as YSYEKL. The CDR3 length is 14 residues. Deletions cut 0 bases from V and 7 bases from J, with 10 bases between. The CDR3 nucleotides are TGCGCCAGCAGCCAAGATGGGCCGGGGAATGAGCAGTTCTTC. This sequence encodes CASSQDGPGNEQFF.

J is TRBJ2-7 and V is TRBV21-1; TRBD1 is taken as the D call from the table, unchecked against the DNA. TRBV21-1 is a pseudogene locus. The CDR3 runs to 16 residues. The CDR3: CASSRRTGQLRRGQYF. The DNA of the CDR3 is TGTGCCAGCAGCCGTCGTACAGGTCAACTGAGGCGTGGGCAGTACTTC.

The V gene is TRBV5-1, the J gene TRBJ2-7; TRBD1 aligns across 8 bases. The germline gives CDR1 SGHRS, CDR2 YFSETQ. The CDR3 totals 14 residues. V lost 1 base and J lost 7; bases outside the gene matches: 7. The CDR3 DNA sequence: TGCGCCAGCAGCTTGAGGCAGGGGGCTTGGGAGCAGTACTTC. This translates into CASSLRQGAWEQYF.

In the case of this clone: A read error may explain this, as a much larger clone is one base away. At the DNA level, this CDR3 is encoded by other sequences in the same sample as well. V gene TRBV7-3 combines with J gene TRBJ1-1, with D maybe TRBD1 (6 bases). The germline CDR1 and CDR2 sequences are SGHTA and FQGTGA. V was pared by 6 bases and J by 1 base, with 9 bases between. The CDR3 extends over 13 amino acids. The CDR3 sequence: CASSLGQNTEAFF. CDR3 bases: TGTGCCAGCAGTTTGGGACAGAACACTGAAGCTTTCTTT.

The V gene is TRBV27, the J gene TRBJ1-1; D remains unclear. Trimming stripped 0 bases from V and 5 bases from J, with 13 bases between. CDR3 size: 15 residues. Germline assignment: CDR1 MNHEY and CDR2 SMNVEV (reference sequence). CDR3 in amino acids: CASSLSLNWLTEAFF. The CDR3 nucleotides are TGTGCCAGCAGTTTATCCCTGAATTGGCTGACTGAAGCTTTCTTT.

The chain recombines TRBV6-5 with TRBJ2-7; 9 bases match TRBD1. The CDR3 has 15 residues. The junction had 6 bases not matched to a gene; V was cut back by 6 bases and J by 0 bases. In germline, CDR1 is MNHEY, CDR2 SVGAGI. The CDR3 spells CASSVYRGPSYEQYF. The DNA of the CDR3 is TGTGCCAGCAGCGTTTACAGGGGGCCCTCCTACGAGCAGTACTTC.